The TCR beta chain under discussion was sequenced for a study of T cells after yellow fever vaccination. General study points: By day 5 rather than day 15, the secondary response had peaked, though it was weaker.

Per the germline V gene, CDR1 is SGDLS and CDR2 is YYNGEE. This CDR3 contains 15 residues. The V and J ends lost 0 bases and 4 bases, in that order; junction bases with no gene match: 6. This clonotype was observed a few times. Its antigen is undetermined. One entry per CDR3 protein results from TCRdb running MiXCR on the 5' RACE reads. This sample has approximately 300,000 distinct CDR3 sequences, with 7.5% to 9% found just once. V gene TRBV9 combines with J gene TRBJ1-2; 7 bases map to TRBD1. The source material was PBMCs, sampled on the day of the first yellow fever vaccination. The clonotype originates from a young man who received the YFV17D yellow fever vaccine. The CDR3 DNA sequence: TGTGCCAGCAGCGTAGTAGCGGCAGGGGGCTATGGCTACACCTTC. It codes for CASSVVAAGGYGYTF.